A single sample is the source of the 5 T cell receptor beta chains below, sequenced in a study of persistence of HIV-infected CD4 T cells. The antigens of these receptors remain unknown. The stimulus was lysate of CMV-infected fibroblasts, about 11 ug/mL. CD40L/CD69 double-negative CD45RO-high memory CD4+ T cells were collected. This was the immunoSEQ version 4 assay in survey mode. Repertoires were generated with immunoSEQ multiplex PCR, while TCRdb's copy carries only in-frame clones and drops some. The data hold 50,000 or so clones, with around 75% observed a single time. The material sequenced was CD4+ T cells sorted from PBMCs after roughly 19-hour stimulation, taken from a patient who received antiretroviral therapy. The receptors were sampled from an adult man with HIV who was CMV-seropositive.

The V and J genes are TRBV25-1 and TRBJ1-1, with 8 bases matching TRBD1. The CDR3 is made up of 15 amino acids. Germline assignment: CDR1 MGHDK and CDR2 SYGVNS. V lost 6 bases, J lost 1 base, and 7 bases stayed unmatched. For the CDR3, the DNA is TGTGCCAGCAGCGGACAGGGAAATAGGAACACTGAAGCTTTCTTT. Translation gives CASSGQGNRNTEAFF.

Here the CDR3 DNA reads TGTGCCAGCAGCAAAGGGAGGGCAGATACGCAGTATTTT. Amino acids: CASSKGRADTQYF. The chain joins TRBV7-6 to TRBJ2-3; 7 bases line up with TRBD2. The CDR3 loop spans 13 amino acids. The ends lost 5 bases at V and 4 bases at J; junction bases unmatched: 3. CDR1 is SGHVS and CDR2 is FNYEAQ in the germline V gene.

J is TRBJ2-6 and V is TRBV5-5, with D maybe TRBD1 (6 bases). The ends were cut back, 0 bases at V and 2 bases at J, with 12 bases in the middle. Germline loops: CDR1 SGHKS, CDR2 YYEKEE (reference sequence). The CDR3 has 17 residues. The CDR3 spells CASSLGTVATGANVLTF. DNA of the CDR3: TGTGCCAGCAGCTTGGGGACAGTGGCTACTGGGGCCAACGTCCTGACTTTC. Together with reference TRBV5-5 and TRBJ2-6, the CDR3 gives the full variable domain: DAGVTQSPTHLIKTRGQQVTLRCSPISGHKSVSWYQQVLGQGPQFIFQYYEKEERGRGNFPDRFSARQFPNYSSELNVNALLLGDSALYLCASSLGTVATGANVLTFGAGSRLTVL.

The chain is built from TRBV27 and TRBJ2-7; TRBD2 matches at 13 bases. The V segment lost 6 bases and the J segment 3 bases; nucleotides outside the gene matches: 8. CDR1 MNHEY and CDR2 SMNVEV come from the germline V gene (reference sequence). The CDR3 loop spans 16 amino acids. CDR3 coding DNA: TGTGCCAGCAGCCCTACTAGCGGGAGGGCCTTCTACGAGCAGTACTTC. Its translation: CASSPTSGRAFYEQYF.

This clone was observed a single time. The gene calls are TRBV4-2 and TRBJ1-1, with D maybe TRBD1 (6 bases). The ends were cut back, 0 bases at V and 5 bases at J, with 19 bases in the middle. Germline V CDR1 and CDR2: LGHNA, YNFKEQ. The CDR3 spans 17 residues. CDR3 region: CASSQDGGRGGWTEAFF. CDR3 in DNA: TGTGCCAGCAGCCAAGATGGGGGGCGCGGGGGGTGGACTGAAGCTTTCTTT.